This TCR beta chain was obtained from a study of cytotoxic CD8 clonotypes in ibrutinib-treated CLL. The germline V gene has CDR1 SGDLS and CDR2 YYNGEE. This CDR3 is 14 amino acids long. V lost 4 bases, J lost 4 bases, and 12 bases lay in between. Study-level findings and limits: Sustained-remission and progressing patients had different sampling times. Pretreatment clonality was elevated relative to age-matched healthy donors and paralleled circulating CD8+ T-cell counts.

The authors obtained around 2 micrograms of genomic DNA from cryopreserved PBMCs for TCR beta libraries. The targeted sequencing depth was 1 in 200,000 to 1 in 1 million T cells. Libraries were prepared by immunoSEQ multiplex PCR; TCRdb keeps only in-frame clonotypes and omits some of them. The table records some 200,000 clones, 60% to 80% of them present only once. As to this clone: The antigen remains undetermined.

J is TRBJ2-1 and V is TRBV9; D remains unclear. The sequence was obtained from a human donor with chronic lymphocytic leukemia. The starting material was PBMCs, obtained after 12 months of ibrutinib treatment. CDR3 region: CASSPQTGYNEQFF. DNA for the CDR3: TGTGCCAGCAGCCCACAGACTGGATACAATGAGCAGTTCTTC. Variable domain in full (rest from reference TRBV9 and TRBJ2-1): DSGVTQTPKHLITATGQRVTLRCSPRSGDLSVYWYQQSLDQGLQFLIQYYNGEERAKGNILERFSAQQFPDLHSELNLSSLELGDSALYFCASSPQTGYNEQFFGPGTRLTVL.